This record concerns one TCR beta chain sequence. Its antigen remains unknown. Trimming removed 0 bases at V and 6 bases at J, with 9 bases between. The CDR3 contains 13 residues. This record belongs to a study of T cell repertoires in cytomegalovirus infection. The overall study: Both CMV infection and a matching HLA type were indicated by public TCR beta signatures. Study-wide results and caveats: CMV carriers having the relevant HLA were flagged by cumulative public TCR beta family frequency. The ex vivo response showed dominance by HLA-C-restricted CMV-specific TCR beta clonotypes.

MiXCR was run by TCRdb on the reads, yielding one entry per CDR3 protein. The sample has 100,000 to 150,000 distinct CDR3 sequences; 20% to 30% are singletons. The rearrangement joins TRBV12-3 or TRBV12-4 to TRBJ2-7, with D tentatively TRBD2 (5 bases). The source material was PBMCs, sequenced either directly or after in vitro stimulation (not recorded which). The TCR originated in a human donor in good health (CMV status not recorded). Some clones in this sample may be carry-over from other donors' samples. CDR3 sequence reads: CASSLAEVGEQYF. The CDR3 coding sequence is TGTGCCAGCAGTTTAGCGGAGGTCGGCGAGCAGTACTTC.